The 29 T cell receptor beta chains below come from one sample, sequenced in a study of blood T cell repertoires in COVID-19. Profiling relied on immunoSEQ multiplex PCR, and the TCRdb table lists in-frame clones only, not all of them. Here the sample spans 150,000 to 180,000 clones, about 80% being singletons. Sequenced material: peripheral blood. The receptors were sampled from an older woman with COVID-19, enrolled during active disease.

This chain connects TRBV2 to TRBJ1-4, with 7 nucleotides matching TRBD1. The germline CDR1 and CDR2 sequences are SNHLY and FYNNEI. With 7 bases clipped from V and 8 bases from J, the junction kept 13 bases outside the gene matches. The CDR3 runs 15 residues. Written as DNA, the CDR3 is TGTGCCAGCACCTTATGGGAGGAAGGGGGCGAAAAACTGTTTTTT. Encoded protein: CASTLWEEGGEKLFF.

As concerns this clone: Other nucleotide sequences from this sample produce the same CDR3. V is TRBV9 and J is TRBJ2-3; 7 bases match TRBD2. V lost 7 bases and J lost 0; bases outside the gene matches: 8. Per the germline V gene, CDR1 is SGDLS and CDR2 is YYNGEE. The CDR3 runs 15 residues. For the CDR3, the DNA is TGTGCCAGCGGAGAATCGGGAGGCAGCACAGATACGCAGTATTTT. Its translation is CASGESGGSTDTQYF.

V and J are TRBV6-5 and TRBJ1-1; tentative D call: TRBD1 (6 bases). Germline V gene lookup returns CDR1 MNHEY and CDR2 SVGAGI. The CDR3 is 12 amino acids. The V and J ends lost 7 bases and 5 bases respectively, with 11 bases between them. The CDR3 here is CASTSGATEAFF. The CDR3 nucleotides are TGTGCCAGCACCTCAGGGGCGACTGAAGCTTTCTTT.

The gene calls are TRBV7-8 and TRBJ1-3, with TRBD1 matching over 7 bases. Germline assignment: CDR1 SGHVS and CDR2 FQNEAQ. The CDR3 has 17 residues. V dropped 1 base and J dropped 4; count of bases not matched to a gene: 10. CDR3 sequence: CASSLVDRRVSGNTIYF. CDR3 nucleotide sequence: TGTGCCAGCAGCTTAGTGGACAGGAGAGTTTCCGGAAACACCATATATTTT. The full variable domain, completed using reference TRBV7-8 and TRBJ1-3, is GAGVSQSPRYKVAKRGQDVALRCDPISGHVSLFWYQQALGQGPEFLTYFQNEAQLDKSGLPSDRFFAERPEGSVSTLKIQRTQQEDSAVYLCASSLVDRRVSGNTIYFGEGSWLTVV.

The chain uses TRBV6-5 and TRBJ2-7; perhaps TRBD1 as D (6 bases). CDR1 and CDR2 from the germline V gene are MNHEY and SVGAGI. The V end lost 6 bases, the J end lost 0 bases, and 12 bases lay between the germline ends. This CDR3 is 14 amino acids long. CDR3 sequence (DNA): TGTGCCAGCAGGTCTTGGGACAACTCCTACGAGCAGTACTTC. Translation gives CASRSWDNSYEQYF.

The V gene is TRBV3-1 (or the pseudogene TRBV3-2), the J gene TRBJ1-1; TRBD1 might be the D (5 bases). CDR3 length: 15 residues. The germline V gene encodes CDR1 LGHDT and CDR2 YNNKEL (reference sequence). With 3 bases removed from V and 0 bases from J, the gap between germline ends came to 11 bases. This chain's CDR3 is CASSHTDTLNTEAFF. CDR3 in DNA: TGTGCCAGCAGCCACACGGACACCTTGAACACTGAAGCTTTCTTT.

The chain recombines TRBV9 with TRBJ2-6, with 8 nucleotides matching TRBD1. After removal of 1 base from V and 13 bases from J, the junction contained 7 bases not matched to a gene. CDR1 and CDR2 from the germline V gene are SGDLS and YYNGEE. The CDR3 is 14 amino acids. CDR3 nucleotides: TGTGCCAGCAGCGTAAGGGGACAGGCAGGAGTCCTGACTTTC. This translates into CASSVRGQAGVLTF.

The chain joins TRBV19 to TRBJ1-3; no firm D call. Germline assignment: CDR1 LNHDA and CDR2 SQIVND (reference sequence). The CDR3 covers 15 residues. V gave up 1 base and J gave up 1 base, with 8 bases separating them. The CDR3 coding sequence is TGTGCCAGTAGTATAGCTGGCAGTTCTGGAAACACCATATATTTT. This codes for CASSIAGSSGNTIYF.

The chain joins TRBV7-9 to TRBJ2-3; perhaps TRBD1 as D (6 bases). Deletions cut 1 base from V and 4 bases from J, with 18 bases between. The CDR3 covers 17 residues. Germline assignment: CDR1 SEHNR and CDR2 FQNEAQ (reference sequence). The CDR3 loop reads CASSLDAMWQGPDTQYF. Written as DNA, the CDR3 is TGTGCCAGCAGCTTAGACGCGATGTGGCAGGGGCCAGATACGCAGTATTTT.

The chain uses TRBV11-3 and TRBJ2-1, with 10 bases matching TRBD1. Germline CDR1 reads SGHNT; CDR2 reads YENEEA. This CDR3 is built from 15 residues. Trimming cost V 4 bases and J 4 bases; bases outside gene matches: 4. CDR3 in amino acids: CASSSGQGLYNEQFF. The CDR3 DNA is TGTGCCAGCAGCTCGGGACAGGGGCTTTACAATGAGCAGTTCTTC.

This rearrangement joins TRBV12-3 or TRBV12-4 to TRBJ1-1; TRBD1 might be the D (5 bases). Deletions cut 5 bases from V and 8 bases from J, with 12 bases between. This CDR3 spans 12 amino acids. Written as DNA, the CDR3 is TGTGCCAGCAGTCTCGGGGGTTCGGAAGCTTTCTTT. It is translated as CASSLGGSEAFF.

This chain joins TRBV7-9 and TRBJ1-4; TRBD1 matches 8 bases. Losses at the gene ends were 5 bases for V and 4 bases for J; bases not matched to a gene: 3. The CDR3 loop spans 14 amino acids. Germline CDR1 reads SEHNR; CDR2 reads FQNEAQ (reference sequence). DNA for the CDR3: TGTGCCAGCAGCCGGGACAGGAGTAATGAAAAACTGTTTTTT. Encoded protein: CASSRDRSNEKLFF. Variable domain in full (rest from reference TRBV7-9 and TRBJ1-4): DTGVSQNPRHKITKRGQNVTFRCDPISEHNRLYWYRQTLGQGPEFLTYFQNEAQLEKSRLLSDRFSAERPKGSFSTLEIQRTEQGDSAMYLCASSRDRSNEKLFFGSGTQLSVL.

This chain links TRBV10-1 with TRBJ2-2; D gene unclear. The germline V and J ends were trimmed by 4 bases and 7 bases, with 13 bases remaining between them. This CDR3 contains 14 residues. The germline CDR1 and CDR2 sequences are WNHNN and SYGVQD (reference sequence). The CDR3 loop is CASSGSARIGELFF. Written as DNA, the CDR3 is TGCGCCAGCAGTGGCAGCGCTAGGATCGGGGAGCTGTTTTTT.

The J gene is TRBJ2-3, the V gene TRBV29-1, with TRBD2 as a possible D gene (6 bases). The germline V and J ends were trimmed by 3 bases and 5 bases, with 9 bases remaining between them. CDR3 length: 12 amino acids. Germline V gives CDR1 SQVTM, CDR2 ANQGSEA. The CDR3 is CSVDLGGDTQYF. DNA for the CDR3: TGCAGCGTTGATTTGGGGGGAGATACGCAGTATTTT.

The chain employs TRBV18 and TRBJ1-5, with a weak D call TRBD1 (5 bases). CDR3 size: 15 residues. Germline V gene lookup returns CDR1 KGHSH and CDR2 LQKENI. The V and J ends lost 3 bases and 2 bases respectively, with 11 bases between them. This chain's CDR3 is CASSPLQGGNQPQHF. The CDR3 DNA reads TGTGCCAGCTCACCCTTACAAGGGGGCAATCAGCCCCAGCATTTT.

This sequence joins TRBV6-5 and TRBJ1-2; D is uncertain. Trimming took 8 bases from V and 1 from J, leaving 8 bases between them. The CDR3 has 12 amino acids. In germline, CDR1 is MNHEY, CDR2 SVGAGI. CDR3: CASLHYNYGYTF. The CDR3 DNA sequence: TGTGCCAGCCTACACTATAACTATGGCTACACCTTC.

The V gene is TRBV19, the J gene TRBJ1-5; D might be TRBD1 (5 bases). This CDR3 contains 14 residues. The V gene lost 2 bases and the J gene lost 5 bases, with 10 bases spanning the gap. From germline, CDR1 is LNHDA and CDR2 SQIVND (reference sequence). CDR3 DNA: TGTGCCAGTAGTATATCTCCCAGGGATCAGCCCCAGCATTTT. Protein sequence: CASSISPRDQPQHF.

V usage is TRBV5-1 and J usage is TRBJ1-2; 8 positions agree with TRBD1. The V segment lost 3 bases and the J segment 3 bases; nucleotides outside the gene matches: 7. This CDR3 is 15 amino acids long. The germline CDR1 and CDR2 sequences are SGHRS and YFSETQ. CDR3 protein: CASSSRTGKDYGYTF. CDR3 bases: TGCGCCAGCAGCTCAAGGACAGGGAAAGACTATGGCTACACCTTC.

This clone came up a few times. The chain has TRBV19 and TRBJ2-2; TRBD1 is a possible D gene (5 bases). Germline CDR1 reads LNHDA; CDR2 reads SQIVND (reference sequence). This CDR3 contains 14 residues. V dropped 7 bases and J dropped 3 bases, with 12 bases sitting between them. CDR3 nucleotide sequence: TGTGCCAGTAATACAGGCGCCTACACCGGGGAGCTGTTTTTT. Its protein product is CASNTGAYTGELFF.

This clone has only one observation. The chain recombines TRBV18 with TRBJ1-1, with 7 nucleotides matching TRBD1. Germline V gene sequence: CDR1 KGHSH, CDR2 LQKENI. Germline trimming cut 4 bases from V and 1 base from J; bases unmatched to any gene: 12. The CDR3 consists of 17 residues. The CDR3 loop is CASSHGQEFFSNTEAFF. The CDR3 nucleotides are TGTGCCAGCTCACACGGACAGGAATTCTTTTCGAACACTGAAGCTTTCTTT.

This clone occurred once. V is TRBV3-1 (or the pseudogene TRBV3-2) and J is TRBJ2-3; perhaps TRBD1 as D (6 bases). Germline CDR1 is LGHDT and CDR2 is YNNKEL (reference sequence). The CDR3 spans 12 residues. Trimming removed 5 bases from V and 7 bases from J, with 10 bases in between. Written as DNA, the CDR3 is TGTGCCAGCAGCACTACAGGGAATACGCAGTATTTT. Translated, it gives CASSTTGNTQYF.

The rearrangement links TRBV29-1 to TRBJ1-2; TRBD1 is a possible D gene (5 bases). Germline V CDR1 and CDR2: SQVTM, ANQGSEA. The V end lost 2 bases, the J end lost 3 bases, and 13 bases lay between the germline ends. This CDR3 has 14 amino acids. This CDR3 reads CSVESRGFDYGYTF. The CDR3 nucleotides are TGCAGCGTTGAATCTAGGGGCTTCGACTATGGCTACACCTTC.

The V call is TRBV5-1, the J call TRBJ1-5, with 9 bases lining up with TRBD1. The ends lost 4 bases at V and 3 bases at J; junction bases unmatched: 8. This CDR3 has 16 amino acids. CDR1 and CDR2 from the germline V gene are SGHRS and YFSETQ. The CDR3 spells CASSPGTGKINQPQHF. The CDR3 DNA reads TGCGCCAGCAGCCCTGGGACAGGGAAGATCAATCAGCCCCAGCATTTT.

The chain is built from TRBV19 and TRBJ1-1; tentatively, D is TRBD1 (6 bases). CDR3 length: 14 residues. V lost 3 bases and J lost 1, with 9 bases in between. The germline gives CDR1 LNHDA, CDR2 SQIVND (reference sequence). The CDR3 reads CASSIRGGNTEAFF. The CDR3 DNA reads TGTGCCAGTAGTATCCGAGGGGGGAACACTGAAGCTTTCTTT.

This chain links TRBV7-9 with TRBJ1-1; the D is unclear. The CDR3 sequence is 15 residues long. CDR1 and CDR2 from the germline V gene are SEHNR and FQNEAQ (reference sequence). With 1 base removed from V and 1 base from J, the gap between germline ends came to 10 bases. The CDR3 region has the DNA TGTGCCAGCAGCTTAGACGGGAGGCAGAACACTGAAGCTTTCTTT. Amino acids: CASSLDGRQNTEAFF.

The V and J genes are TRBV7-2 and TRBJ1-5, with TRBD1 as a possible D gene (6 bases). CDR1 is SGHTA, CDR2 FQGNSA, per germline. V dropped 5 bases and J dropped 4 bases, with 15 bases sitting between them. The CDR3 consists of 15 residues. The CDR3 loop reads CASSGRGAGNQPQHF. CDR3 DNA: TGTGCCAGCAGCGGCAGGGGCGCAGGGAATCAGCCCCAGCATTTT. The complete variable domain, with remaining parts taken from reference TRBV7-2 and TRBJ1-5, reads GAGVSQSPSNKVTEKGKDVELRCDPISGHTALYWYRQSLGQGLEFLIYFQGNSAPDKSGLPSDRFSAERTGGSVSTLTIQRTQQEDSAVYLCASSGRGAGNQPQHFGDGTRLSIL.

This chain uses TRBV7-9 with TRBJ2-7; the match to TRBD1 covers 7 bases. The CDR3 totals 14 residues. The germline gives CDR1 SEHNR, CDR2 FQNEAQ (reference sequence). J gave up 0 bases and V 5 bases, and 4 bases lay outside the gene matches. CDR3 amino acids: CASSPRDSSYEQYF. Here the CDR3 DNA reads TGTGCCAGCAGCCCCCGGGACAGCTCCTACGAGCAGTACTTC.

The gene calls are TRBV29-1 and TRBJ2-3; D is undetermined. The V and J ends lost 2 bases and 2 bases respectively, with 5 bases between them. This CDR3 has 12 amino acids. CDR1 is SQVTM, CDR2 ANQGSEA, per germline. For the CDR3, the DNA is TGCAGCGTTGAACCCGTCACAGATACGCAGTATTTT. This gives the protein CSVEPVTDTQYF.

V gene TRBV3-1 (or the pseudogene TRBV3-2) combines with J gene TRBJ2-6; a possible D gene is TRBD2 (5 bases). CDR1 LGHDT and CDR2 YNNKEL come from the germline V gene (reference sequence). With 6 bases removed from V and 0 bases from J, the gap between germline ends came to 9 bases. This CDR3 contains 15 residues. CDR3 sequence: CASRLGFSGANVLTF. The DNA of the CDR3 is TGTGCCAGCAGACTAGGGTTCTCTGGGGCCAACGTCCTGACTTTC.